Shown below are 18 T cell receptor beta chains from a single sample sequenced in a study of T cells in Graves' hyperthyroidism and ophthalmopathy. Using RNA transcripts as the source, TCR beta CDR3 regions were amplified. First-round RT-PCR targeting the TCR CDR3 was performed with the HTBI primer set. TCRdb fed the multiplex PCR reads into MiXCR, producing one record per CDR3 protein. The sample contains more than 300,000 distinct CDR3 sequences, 17% of which appear only once. Specimen: blood. The source is a woman aged 25 to 39 with Graves' hyperthyroidism that later progressed to Graves' ophthalmopathy.

This clonotype turned up a few times. The V call is TRBV7-9, the J call TRBJ1-2; 7 bases line up with TRBD1. The CDR3 has 14 residues. The junction had 8 bases not matched to a gene; V was cut back by 5 bases and J by 5 bases. The germline gives CDR1 SEHNR, CDR2 FQNEAQ (reference sequence). CDR3 sequence (DNA): TGTGCCAGCAGCGAAACCGGACAGGTTTATGGCTACACCTTC. This sequence encodes CASSETGQVYGYTF.

In this sample, this clonotype turned up many times. This chain links TRBV2 with TRBJ1-4; a weak D match, TRBD1 (5 bases). The CDR3 covers 15 residues. V dropped 3 bases and J dropped 5 bases, with 13 bases sitting between them. Per the germline V gene, CDR1 is SNHLY and CDR2 is FYNNEI. The CDR3: CASSDTPGLNEKLFF. In DNA, the CDR3 is TGTGCCAGCAGTGATACTCCGGGACTGAATGAAAAACTGTTTTTT.

This clonotype was recorded at least ten times. The V and J genes are TRBV20-1 and TRBJ2-3; D gene unclear. V lost 3 bases to trimming and J lost 1 base, with 5 bases between them. This CDR3 contains 12 residues. The V gene's germline CDR1 is DFQATT and CDR2 SNEGSKA (reference sequence). CDR3 in amino acids: CSASGRTDTQYF. The CDR3 DNA reads TGCAGTGCTAGTGGGCGCACAGATACGCAGTATTTT.

This clonotype was seen many times. The chain uses TRBV11-2 and TRBJ2-1; TRBD1 matches 8 bases. The germline gives CDR1 SGHAT, CDR2 FQNNGV. The CDR3 has 15 amino acids. V trimming: 3 bases; J trimming: 2 bases; junction bases outside the gene matches: 3. CDR3 in DNA: TGTGCCAGCAGCTTGGGCAGGGGGCCCTACAATGAGCAGTTCTTC. Translation: CASSLGRGPYNEQFF.

This clonotype was observed many times. This chain links TRBV29-1 with TRBJ1-1; D is undetermined. Germline V gives CDR1 SQVTM, CDR2 ANQGSEA. Trimming removed 0 bases at V and 0 bases at J, with 11 bases between. This CDR3 has 15 amino acids. The CDR3 is CSVEDWVLMNTEAFF. CDR3 sequence (DNA): TGCAGCGTTGAAGATTGGGTGTTGATGAACACTGAAGCTTTCTTT.

Many counts were recorded for this clonotype. The chain carries TRBV19 and TRBJ1-1; D gene uncertain. Trimming took off 7 bases at V and 0 bases at J, with 15 bases between the two ends. Germline loops: CDR1 LNHDA, CDR2 SQIVND (reference sequence). The CDR3 length is 15 residues. The CDR3 protein is CASTDREFMNTEAFF. The CDR3 nucleotides read TGTGCCAGTACCGATCGGGAATTTATGAACACTGAAGCTTTCTTT.

This clonotype came up many times. The chain joins TRBV11-1 to TRBJ2-5; 7 positions agree with TRBD2. CDR3 length equals 15 residues. CDR1 and CDR2 from the germline V gene are SGHAT and FQDESV (reference sequence). Unmatched junction bases numbered 3, after V lost 1 base and J lost 1 base. In DNA form, the CDR3 reads TGTGCCAGCAGCTTAGGCGGGAGCAGCCAAGAGACCCAGTACTTC. It specifies CASSLGGSSQETQYF.

V usage is TRBV4-1 and J usage is TRBJ2-1; the match to TRBD2 covers 12 bases. In germline, CDR1 is MGHRA, CDR2 YSYEKL. This CDR3 comprises 16 residues. The trim removed 5 bases at V and 2 bases at J, leaving 4 bases unmatched. Here the CDR3 reads CASSIRLAGAYNEQFF. CDR3 DNA: TGCGCCAGCAGCATTCGACTAGCGGGAGCCTACAATGAGCAGTTCTTC.

The rearrangement links TRBV20-1 to TRBJ2-7; 9 bases align to TRBD2. Per germline, CDR1 DFQATT and CDR2 SNEGSKA (reference sequence). V lost 6 bases and J lost 3; bases outside the gene matches: 6. The CDR3 length is 13 residues. The CDR3 sequence is CSAGGTSNYEQYF. In nucleotides, the CDR3 is TGCAGTGCCGGGGGGACTAGCAACTACGAGCAGTACTTC.

This clonotype was detected ten times or more. The genes are TRBV6-5 and TRBJ1-5; D ambiguous. The CDR3 is 15 amino acids. Germline assignment: CDR1 MNHEY and CDR2 SVGAGI. The V gene lost 2 bases and the J gene lost 5 bases, with 13 bases spanning the gap. This chain's CDR3 is CASSYVGPGYQPQHF. DNA for the CDR3: TGTGCCAGCAGTTACGTCGGCCCAGGTTATCAGCCCCAGCATTTT.

Regarding this clonotype: A much larger clone lies one base from this, so it may be a read error. No conserved phenylalanine or tryptophan is present at the end of the CDR3, so a read error is the likely explanation. The CDR3 nucleotides read TGTGCCTGGACAGGGAGTGCAGATACGCAGTATTCT. Protein sequence: CAWTGSADTQYS. This chain links TRBV30 with TRBJ2-3; perhaps D is TRBD1 or TRBD2 (5 bases each). V lost 4 bases to trimming and J lost 4 bases, with 9 bases between them. The CDR3 has 12 amino acids. Germline V gene data show CDR1 as GTSNPN and CDR2 as SVGIG (reference sequence).

This clonotype has ten or more counts. The V call is TRBV29-1, the J call TRBJ2-1; D is undetermined. Germline lookup yields CDR1 SQVTM and CDR2 ANQGSEA. This CDR3 is 13 amino acids long. V was pared by 4 bases and J by 5 bases, with 12 bases between. The CDR3 loop is CSVADVRNNEQFF. The CDR3 bases are TGCAGCGTTGCCGACGTTCGGAACAATGAGCAGTTCTTC.

The table lists this clonotype with a few counts. The genes are TRBV5-1 and TRBJ2-2; 9 bases line up with TRBD1. CDR1 and CDR2 (germline): SGHRS, YFSETQ. CDR3 length: 15 residues. After removal of 1 base from V and 5 bases from J, the junction contained 3 bases not matched to a gene. As DNA, the CDR3 is TGCGCCAGCAGCTTGACAGGGGGCAGGACCGGGGAGCTGTTTTTT. Its translation is CASSLTGGRTGELFF.

CDR3 coding DNA: TGTGCCAGTAGTGTGGGACAGCCAGATCAGCCCCAGCATTTT. Residues: CASSVGQPDQPQHF. The chain uses TRBV19 and TRBJ1-5; the match to TRBD1 covers 7 bases. The CDR3 runs to 14 residues. The V and J ends lost 5 bases and 5 bases, in that order; junction bases with no gene match: 6. Germline-derived CDR1 and CDR2 are LNHDA and SQIVND (reference sequence).

The chain is built from TRBV29-1 and TRBJ2-1, with D unclear. With 8 bases removed from V and 6 bases from J, the gap between germline ends came to 11 bases. From germline, CDR1 is SQVTM and CDR2 ANQGSEA. CDR3 length: 11 amino acids. In DNA, the CDR3 is TGCAGCTCAGGCGCCTTCAATGAGCAGTTCTTC. Its translation: CSSGAFNEQFF.

J is TRBJ2-3 and V is TRBV2, with 12 bases identical to TRBD2. V dropped 6 bases and J dropped 5; count of bases not matched to a gene: 9. CDR1 SNHLY and CDR2 FYNNEI come from the germline V gene. The CDR3 consists of 16 residues. The chain's CDR3 is CASRRGLAGYGDTQYF. DNA of the CDR3: TGTGCCAGCAGGCGCGGACTAGCGGGATATGGAGATACGCAGTATTTT.

This clonotype appeared many times. The gene calls are TRBV10-3 and TRBJ2-1; TRBD2 aligns across 8 bases. V shed 5 bases, J shed 13 bases, and the junction held 13 bases outside the gene matches. Per germline, CDR1 ENHRY and CDR2 SYGVKD. The CDR3 is 14 residues long. CDR3 nucleotides: TGTGCCATCAGTTACCAACCAACTAGCGGCCAACAGTTCTTC. Translation gives CAISYQPTSGQQFF.

This clonotype occurred many times. The gene calls are TRBV11-3 and TRBJ2-3; 9 nucleotides agree with TRBD1. The CDR3 has 17 residues. Germline CDR1 reads SGHNT; CDR2 reads YENEEA. The junction had 10 bases not matched to a gene; V was cut back by 2 bases and J by 4 bases. The CDR3 DNA is TGTGCCAGCAGCTTACCCTCGACAGGGGGAACTGCAGATACGCAGTATTTT. Translated, it gives CASSLPSTGGTADTQYF.